This T cell receptor (beta chain) was captured in a study of blood T cell repertoires in COVID-19. This CDR3 has 14 amino acids. V shed 2 bases, J shed 7 bases, and the junction held 7 bases outside the gene matches. Germline V gives CDR1 SGHDT, CDR2 YYEEEE. Libraries were prepared by immunoSEQ multiplex PCR; TCRdb keeps only in-frame clonotypes and omits some of them. The data contain 390,000 or so clones, over 75% of them singletons. Categorization into cohorts depended on clinical history that participants reported. The receptor was derived from a man aged 18 to 30 who had recovered from COVID-19. Material: PBMCs or T cells enriched from blood (not recorded which). The chain employs TRBV5-6 and TRBJ2-7; 9 bases fit TRBD1. As DNA, the CDR3 is TGTGCCAGCAGCTTAGGGACAGGGAGGCGGGAGCAGTACTTC. It translates to CASSLGTGRREQYF. Full variable domain (missing parts from reference TRBV5-6 and TRBJ2-7): DAGVTQSPTHLIKTRGQQVTLRCSPKSGHDTVSWYQQALGQGPQFIFQYYEEEERQRGNFPDRFSGHQFPNYSSELNVNALLLGDSALYLCASSLGTGRREQYFGPGTRLTVT.